This T cell receptor beta chain is from a study of blood T cell repertoires in COVID-19. Seattle patients were enrolled during active infection and followed longitudinally. Per the original methods: Estimated nucleated cell counts came from reference gene primer amplification. Sequenced by immunoSEQ multiplex PCR; TCRdb stores in-frame clones only, minus some. V, J and clone size derive from that table, while D and trimming were established from the DNA sequence. The sample includes under 150,000 clones, roughly 85% of them seen just once. The V and J ends lost 3 bases and 2 bases, in that order; junction bases with no gene match: 8. Germline V gene data show CDR1 as SGHRS and CDR2 as YFSETQ. CDR3 length: 17 amino acids.

The clonotype was recovered from a woman aged 55-69 years with COVID-19, enrolled during active disease. The specimen sequenced was peripheral blood. The chain carries TRBV5-1 and TRBJ2-3; TRBD2 matches 11 bases. Here the CDR3 reads CASSWLMTSGATDTQYF. In DNA, the CDR3 is TGCGCCAGCAGCTGGCTAATGACTAGCGGGGCCACAGATACGCAGTATTTT.